Presented here are 32 T cell receptor beta chains from one specimen sequenced in a study of blood T cells in healthy people across ages. The second PCR ran roughly 7 to 12 cycles with a sample-barcoded 5' primer and J-beta primers. TCRdb reprocessed the 5' RACE reads with MiXCR, giving one entry per CDR3 protein. The data contain approximately 1,000,000 distinct CDR3 sequences, 45% of them seen just once; the ten biggest clones take up under 20%. Material for sequencing was blood. The source is a woman aged 55-75 years in good health.

This clonotype came up a few times. This chain links TRBV29-1 with TRBJ2-5, with 10 nucleotides matching TRBD1. With 7 bases clipped from V and 10 bases from J, the junction kept 9 bases outside the gene matches. The CDR3 has 12 residues. The germline V gene encodes CDR1 SQVTM and CDR2 ANQGSEA. CDR3 loop: CSAATGGLVQYF. As DNA, the CDR3 is TGCAGCGCGGCGACAGGGGGCCTGGTCCAGTACTTC. Full variable domain (outside the CDR3, taken from reference TRBV29-1 and TRBJ2-5): SAVISQKPSRDICQRGTSLTIQCQVDSQVTMMFWYRQQPGQSLTLIATANQGSEATYESGFVIDKFPISRPNLTFSTLTVSNMSPEDSSIYLCSAATGGLVQYFGPGTRLLVL.

The rearrangement uses TRBV20-1 and TRBJ1-6, with unresolved D. The CDR3 covers 17 residues. Trimming shortened V by 0 bases and J by 0 bases, and 12 bases separated the two germline ends. Germline V gene data show CDR1 as DFQATT and CDR2 as SNEGSKA (reference sequence). CDR3 residues: CSARDLSGSSYNSPLHF. The CDR3, as DNA: TGCAGTGCTAGAGATCTTAGTGGGAGCTCCTATAATTCACCCCTCCACTTT.

The rearrangement links TRBV27 to TRBJ2-1; 7 positions agree with TRBD2. The length of the CDR3 is 17 residues. Germline-derived CDR1 and CDR2 are MNHEY and SMNVEV (reference sequence). After removal of 5 bases from V and 2 bases from J, the junction contained 12 bases not matched to a gene. Here the CDR3 reads CASSPDLLAEPYNEQFF. CDR3 nucleotide sequence: TGTGCCAGCAGTCCAGACCTTCTAGCGGAACCCTACAATGAGCAGTTCTTC.

The table lists this clonotype with many counts. CDR3 protein: CASSLRGREETQYF. The DNA of the CDR3 is TGCGCCAGCAGCTTGCGGGGGCGCGAAGAGACCCAGTACTTC. The gene calls are TRBV5-1 and TRBJ2-5, with D possibly being TRBD1 or TRBD2 (6 bases each). The CDR3 spans 14 residues. V was shortened by 1 base and J by 3 bases, with 10 bases between the two germline ends. The germline gives CDR1 SGHRS, CDR2 YFSETQ. Variable domain in full (rest from reference TRBV5-1 and TRBJ2-5): KAGVTQTPRYLIKTRGQQVTLSCSPISGHRSVSWYQQTPGQGLQFLFEYFSETQRNKGNFPGRFSGRQFSNSRSEMNVSTLELGDSALYLCASSLRGREETQYFGPGTRLLVL.

The chain combines TRBV21-1 with TRBJ1-5; the table calls TRBD1, which could not be checked here. TRBV21-1 is a pseudogene. The CDR3 runs 17 residues. CDR3 bases: TGTGCCAGCAGCAAAGCTCCCGGGACAGGGGGGAATCAGCCCCAGCATTTT. It specifies CASSKAPGTGGNQPQHF.

The chain employs TRBV4-1 and TRBJ1-1; D is unresolved. The CDR3 has 15 amino acids. CDR1 and CDR2 (germline): MGHRA, YSYEKL. V gave up 6 bases and J gave up 1 base, with 15 bases separating them. CDR3 DNA: TGCGCCAGCAGACTAGAGGAGGCTTGGAACACTGAAGCTTTCTTT. It specifies CASRLEEAWNTEAFF.

This clonotype was counted only a few times. The rearrangement joins TRBV29-1 to TRBJ2-3; possibly TRBD2 for D (6 bases). V was clipped by 4 bases and J by 4 bases, with 15 bases between them. The CDR3 consists of 14 residues. CDR1 and CDR2 (germline): SQVTM, ANQGSEA. The CDR3 loop is CSVVLSGGADTQYF. The CDR3 DNA reads TGCAGCGTTGTATTAAGCGGAGGGGCAGATACGCAGTATTTT.

This clonotype showed up just a few times. The chain links TRBV11-1 to TRBJ2-1; possibly TRBD2 for D (5 bases). Germline CDR1 and CDR2: SGHAT and FQDESV (reference sequence). This CDR3 contains 14 residues. The germline V and J ends were trimmed by 8 bases and 5 bases, with 16 bases remaining between them. The CDR3 nucleotides are TGTGCCAGCGAGAGCGGAGGAATCGACAATGAGCAGTTCTTC. Protein: CASESGGIDNEQFF.

This clonotype was found a few times. The V call is TRBV4-2, the J call TRBJ2-1; no clear D gene. CDR1 is LGHNA and CDR2 is YNFKEQ in the germline V gene. Trimming left V 0 bases short and J 7 bases short, with 10 bases between. CDR3 size: 14 residues. The CDR3 spells CASSQDHGSNEQFF. DNA of the CDR3: TGTGCCAGCAGCCAAGATCACGGGTCGAATGAGCAGTTCTTC.

This clonotype was observed once. This chain connects TRBV24-1 to TRBJ2-1, with D uncertain. V was clipped by 7 bases and J by 6 bases, with 15 bases between them. Per the germline V gene, CDR1 is KGHDR and CDR2 is SFDVKD. CDR3 length: 14 residues. CDR3 region: CATSHPVQGNEQFF. DNA of the CDR3: TGTGCCACCAGCCACCCAGTCCAAGGCAATGAGCAGTTCTTC.

The V call is TRBV4-1, the J call TRBJ2-1; 9 bases map to TRBD2. The CDR3 length is 18 residues. Germline V gene lookup returns CDR1 MGHRA and CDR2 YSYEKL. V dropped 0 bases and J dropped 9; count of bases not matched to a gene: 15. The CDR3 here is CASSQDGPGVAGDREQFF. CDR3 sequence (DNA): TGCGCCAGCAGCCAAGATGGCCCCGGGGTAGCGGGAGACCGTGAGCAGTTCTTC.

The chain is built from TRBV24-1 and TRBJ2-7; maybe TRBD1 (6 bases). The DNA end favors TRBJ2-5, so the J call may be wrong. The CDR3 is 15 amino acids. From germline, CDR1 is KGHDR and CDR2 SFDVKD. The CDR3: CATSETDQGRETQYF. The CDR3 DNA is TGTGCCACCAGTGAAACCGATCAGGGGAGAGAGACCCAGTACTTC.

This clonotype was picked up a small number of times. In DNA, the CDR3 is TGTGCCAGCAGTTCCCTCGATGGGGGGGGTCGGGAGCAGTACTTC. Translating gives CASSSLDGGGREQYF. The rearrangement uses TRBV27 and TRBJ2-7; 7 nucleotides match TRBD2. J gave up 7 bases and V 4 bases, and 13 bases lay outside the gene matches. The CDR3 consists of 15 residues. The germline V gene encodes CDR1 MNHEY and CDR2 SMNVEV (reference sequence).

The table lists this clonotype with a few counts. The rearrangement links TRBV6-6 to TRBJ1-2; D not certain. This CDR3 has 14 residues. The germline V and J ends were trimmed by 11 bases and 3 bases, with 19 bases remaining between them. The germline V gene encodes CDR1 MNHNY and CDR2 SVGAGI (reference sequence). The CDR3 DNA sequence: TGTGCCGGAGCTACTTCAGATGCGGACTATGGCTACACCTTC. It encodes CAGATSDADYGYTF.

A note on this clonotype: Compared with germline, one end of the junction differs, possibly owing to a read error. The chain joins TRBV5-1 to TRBJ1-1; D gene unclear. This CDR3 is 11 amino acids long. Germline CDR1 and CDR2: SGHRS and YFSETQ. DNA for the CDR3: TGCGCCAGCAGTTTGGGCGCTGAAGCTTTCTTT. It yields the protein CASSLGAEAFF.

V usage is TRBV3-1 and J usage is TRBJ2-7; tentatively, D is TRBD1 or TRBD2 (6 bases each). The length of the CDR3 is 15 residues. Germline CDR1 and CDR2: LGHDT and YNNKEL (reference sequence). Trimming stripped 10 bases from V and 0 bases from J, with 19 bases between. Here the CDR3 DNA reads TGTGCCACCGGCAATGGGCGGGACATCTCCTACGAGCAGTACTTC. Its protein product is CATGNGRDISYEQYF.

With regard to this clonotype: Mismatch with germline at one junction end may stem from a read error. The chain employs TRBV18 and TRBJ2-5, with unresolved D. CDR1 KGHSH and CDR2 LQKENI come from the germline V gene. The CDR3 totals 14 residues. The CDR3 sequence: CASSPPSGQETQYF. The DNA for the CDR3 is TGCGCCAGCAGTCCGCCTTCAGGCCAAGAGACCCAGTACTTC.

The chain combines TRBV7-9 with TRBJ2-2, with D perhaps assigned TRBD1 or TRBD2 (5 bases each). Germline assignment: CDR1 SEHNR and CDR2 FQNEAQ (reference sequence). V lost 6 bases and J 1 base, leaving 24 bases between the germline ends. CDR3 size: 19 residues. In nucleotides, the CDR3 is TGTGCCAGCAGTTTTATTTGGGTCCGGGACGGATGGAACACCGGGGAGCTGTTTTTT. This translates into CASSFIWVRDGWNTGELFF.

The V call is TRBV6-5, the J call TRBJ2-7, with 8 bases that match TRBD2. Per germline, CDR1 MNHEY and CDR2 SVGAGI. The CDR3 covers 13 residues. V lost 11 bases to trimming and J lost 6 bases; unmatched junction nucleotides: 12. CDR3 amino acids: CAVSGREASEQYF. The CDR3 bases are TGTGCCGTGTCAGGGCGGGAGGCCTCCGAGCAGTACTTC.

The rearrangement joins TRBV12-5 to TRBJ2-7; no clear D gene. CDR1 is LGHNT and CDR2 is FRNRAP in the germline V gene. This CDR3 contains 14 residues. Trimming pared 5 bases from V and 7 bases from J, leaving 18 bases between. The CDR3, as DNA: TGTGCTAGTGGTACCCCAGGAGCCTACAATGAGCAGTACTTC. It codes for CASGTPGAYNEQYF.

The chain links TRBV5-1 to TRBJ1-2; TRBD1 is a possible D gene (6 bases). Germline V CDR1 and CDR2: SGHRS, YFSETQ. The CDR3 covers 14 residues. The germline V and J ends were trimmed by 0 bases and 4 bases, with 10 bases remaining between them. CDR3 bases: TGCGCCAGCAGCTTGGAGGGGGGCATCTATGGCTACACCTTC. Amino acid sequence: CASSLEGGIYGYTF.

This clonotype has a handful of counts. The rearrangement links TRBV7-9 to TRBJ2-1, with D perhaps matching TRBD2 (7 bases). V was clipped by 9 bases and J by 8 bases, with 17 bases between them. Germline CDR1 is SEHNR and CDR2 is FQNEAQ (reference sequence). The CDR3 is 13 amino acids. The CDR3 is CASNWGGRDEQFF. The CDR3 bases are TGTGCCAGTAACTGGGGGGGGCGCGATGAGCAGTTCTTC.

This chain joins TRBV20-1 and TRBJ2-3; a weak D match, TRBD1 (6 bases). Germline V gives CDR1 DFQATT, CDR2 SNEGSKA (reference sequence). With 4 bases removed from V and 1 base from J, the gap between germline ends came to 15 bases. This CDR3 spans 15 amino acids. The DNA of the CDR3 is TGCAGTGCTACACACAGGGTTCCTGGCACAGATACGCAGTATTTT. Its protein product is CSATHRVPGTDTQYF.

This clonotype appeared a few times. The rearrangement uses TRBV5-1 and TRBJ2-7, with 7 bases aligning to TRBD2. The V segment lost 4 bases and the J segment 1 base; nucleotides outside the gene matches: 5. CDR1 is SGHRS and CDR2 is YFSETQ in the germline V gene. The CDR3 contains 14 residues. The CDR3 loop is CASSGDYISYEQYF. The CDR3 DNA reads as TGCGCCAGCAGCGGGGACTATATTTCCTACGAGCAGTACTTC.

This clonotype was counted only a few times. The rearrangement joins TRBV6-5 to TRBJ2-4; 7 nucleotides align to TRBD1. CDR3 length: 18 amino acids. Unmatched junction bases numbered 10, after V lost 2 bases and J lost 0 bases. Germline lookup yields CDR1 MNHEY and CDR2 SVGAGI. CDR3 sequence: CASSYRGHISLAKNIQYF. CDR3 nucleotide sequence: TGTGCCAGCAGTTACAGGGGGCATATCTCATTAGCCAAAAACATTCAGTACTTC.

The V gene is TRBV3-1, the J gene TRBJ2-7; 8 nucleotides match TRBD2. The germline V gene has CDR1 LGHDT and CDR2 YNNKEL (reference sequence). Germline trimming cut 5 bases from V and 6 bases from J; bases unmatched to any gene: 9. The CDR3 contains 14 residues. The CDR3 protein is CASSSSRTSSEQYF. In nucleotides, the CDR3 is TGTGCCAGCAGCTCCTCCCGGACTAGCAGCGAGCAGTACTTC.

The chain recombines TRBV11-2 with TRBJ2-7; D may be TRBD1 (6 bases). The CDR3 runs 14 residues. V was trimmed by 5 bases and J by 2 bases, leaving 13 bases between them. Germline loops: CDR1 SGHAT, CDR2 FQNNGV. As DNA, the CDR3 is TGTGCCAGCAGCGCGAGCACAGGGACCTACGAGCAGTACTTC. Protein sequence: CASSASTGTYEQYF.

In this sample, this clonotype turned up a few times. The chain combines TRBV7-8 with TRBJ2-5, with 8 bases fitting TRBD2. With 3 bases clipped from V and 2 bases from J, the junction kept 5 bases outside the gene matches. CDR1 and CDR2 from the germline V gene are SGHVS and FQNEAQ. The CDR3 totals 15 residues. The CDR3 sequence is CASSFSGDTQETQYF. The DNA for the CDR3 is TGTGCCAGCAGCTTTAGCGGGGATACGCAAGAGACCCAGTACTTC. Using reference TRBV7-8 and TRBJ2-5 for the parts outside the CDR3, the full variable domain is GAGVSQSPRYKVAKRGQDVALRCDPISGHVSLFWYQQALGQGPEFLTYFQNEAQLDKSGLPSDRFFAERPEGSVSTLKIQRTQQEDSAVYLCASSFSGDTQETQYFGPGTRLLVL.

The genes are TRBV14 and TRBJ2-2; possibly TRBD2 for D (5 bases). The CDR3 length is 14 residues. Germline-derived CDR1 and CDR2 are SGHDN and FVKESK. V gave up 5 bases and J gave up 6 bases, with 13 bases separating them. The CDR3 spells CASSVGLVAGELFF. CDR3 nucleotide sequence: TGTGCCAGCAGCGTTGGACTGGTGGCCGGGGAGCTGTTTTTT.

The chain joins TRBV9 to TRBJ2-7, with D unresolved. Germline V gene lookup returns CDR1 SGDLS and CDR2 YYNGEE. V was pared by 0 bases and J by 3 bases, with 13 bases between. CDR3 size: 15 residues. CDR3 protein: CASSVGESEYYEQYF. The CDR3 bases are TGTGCCAGCAGCGTAGGGGAATCAGAATACTACGAGCAGTACTTC.

This clonotype was observed once. J is TRBJ2-5 and V is TRBV28; D uncertain. V gave up 7 bases and J gave up 4 bases, with 10 bases separating them. CDR1 is MDHEN, CDR2 SYDVKM, per germline. This CDR3 spans 12 amino acids. The CDR3 DNA follows: TGTGCCAGCATGGGGTCTCCAGAGACCCAGTACTTC. It translates to CASMGSPETQYF.

The chain combines TRBV6-5 with TRBJ2-7; D is unresolved. The CDR3 length is 16 residues. V lost 2 bases and J 0 bases, leaving 14 bases between the germline ends. Germline CDR1 is MNHEY and CDR2 is SVGAGI. In DNA, the CDR3 is TGTGCCAGCAGTTACATTACTGGGTCAAGCTCCTACGAGCAGTACTTC. Amino acid sequence: CASSYITGSSSYEQYF.